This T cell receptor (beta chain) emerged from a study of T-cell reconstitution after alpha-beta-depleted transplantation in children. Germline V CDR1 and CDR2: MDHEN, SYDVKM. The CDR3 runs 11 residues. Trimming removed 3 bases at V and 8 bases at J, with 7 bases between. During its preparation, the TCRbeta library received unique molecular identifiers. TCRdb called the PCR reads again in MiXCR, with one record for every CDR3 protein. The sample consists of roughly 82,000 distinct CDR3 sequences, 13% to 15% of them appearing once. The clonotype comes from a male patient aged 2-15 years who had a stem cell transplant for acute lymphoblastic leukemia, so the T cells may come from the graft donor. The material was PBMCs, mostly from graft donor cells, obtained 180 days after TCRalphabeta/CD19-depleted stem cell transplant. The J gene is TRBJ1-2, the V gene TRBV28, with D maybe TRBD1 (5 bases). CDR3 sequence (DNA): TGTGCCAGCAGTTTTGGGGCCGGCTACACCTTC. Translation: CASSFGAGYTF.